This TCR beta chain was sequenced during a study of cytomegalovirus exposure and HLA in healthy donors. Points from the study as a whole: Reports indicated that the classifier achieved high specificity and sensitivity in diagnosing cytomegalovirus status.

The PCR contained 60 Vbeta and 13 Jbeta primers. TCRdb's table, derived via immunoSEQ multiplex PCR, lists solely in-frame clones and lacks some. The sample lists about 200,000 clones, about 86% occurring once. Regarding this clone: Its specificity is not known.

The V end lost 5 bases, the J end lost 4 bases, and 15 bases lay between the germline ends. In germline, CDR1 is MDHEN, CDR2 SYDVKM. The CDR3 sequence is 15 residues long. The clonotype was recovered from a woman in her 30s in good health and CMV-seronegative. V usage is TRBV28 and J usage is TRBJ2-1; D is unresolved. The specimen was PBMCs. The CDR3, as DNA: TGTGCCAGCAGTACTCCCGCCCACCCGTACAATGAGCAGTTCTTC. This codes for CASSTPAHPYNEQFF. Supplemented by reference TRBV28 and TRBJ2-1, the full variable domain reads DVKVTQSSRYLVKRTGEKVFLECVQDMDHENMFWYRQDPGLGLRLIYFSYDVKMKEKGDIPEGYSVSREKKERFSLILESASTNQTSMYLCASSTPAHPYNEQFFGPGTRLTVL.